This TCR beta chain was sequenced during a study of response to subunit inactivated influenza vaccine. Study-wide findings and caveats: There was a suggestion from the authors that each seasonal influenza vaccination recruits few new T cells.

Using its own MiXCR run on the RT-PCR reads, TCRdb lists one record per CDR3 protein. The data contain roughly 520,000 distinct CDR3 sequences, 25% of them singletons. Comment on this clonotype: The antigen remains unidentified.

The receptor comes from a man in his fifties who received an inactivated influenza vaccine. The sequenced sample was CD4+ T cells sorted from PBMCs, obtained less than 6 days after vaccination.

The CDR3 bases are TGTGCCAGCAGTCCACTGGGGGCTGATCAGCCCCAGCATTTT. Amino acid sequence: CASSPLGADQPQHF. The chain joins TRBV6-2 or TRBV6-3 to TRBJ1-5; possibly TRBD1 for D (6 bases). Between the trimmed V and J ends, which lost 5 bases and 5 bases, there was a span of 13 bases. CDR3 length: 14 residues. The germline V gene encodes CDR1 MNHEY and CDR2 SVGEGT.